A single sample gave rise to the 25 T cell receptor beta chains below, sequenced in a study of beta chain features in type 1 diabetes. The sequenced template was cDNA made from the entire isolated RNA. Sequenced by immunoSEQ multiplex PCR; TCRdb stores in-frame clones only, minus some. This table holds under 400,000 clones, about 15% found once. Sequenced input: central memory CD4+ T cells from blood. Receptors were obtained from a young man in good health.

The V and J genes are TRBV29-1 and TRBJ1-1; perhaps TRBD1 as D (6 bases). Germline values: CDR1 SQVTM, CDR2 ANQGSEA. The length of the CDR3 is 18 residues. Trimming took 5 bases from V and 0 from J, leaving 25 bases between them. The CDR3 loop is CSVQKRRGPNAMNTEAFF. The CDR3, as DNA: TGCAGCGTTCAAAAAAGGCGGGGGCCAAATGCAATGAACACTGAAGCTTTCTTT.

The rearrangement joins TRBV5-1 to TRBJ2-3; 10 nucleotides match TRBD2. The CDR3 totals 16 residues. Germline V gene sequence: CDR1 SGHRS, CDR2 YFSETQ. Trimming took 4 bases from V and 5 from J; bases not matched to a gene: 10. CDR3 coding DNA: TGCGCCAGCAGCCTGCGGCTAGCGGGGGCGGGAGATACGCAGTATTTT. This encodes CASSLRLAGAGDTQYF. Drawing the rest from reference TRBV5-1 and TRBJ2-3, the complete variable domain is KAGVTQTPRYLIKTRGQQVTLSCSPISGHRSVSWYQQTPGQGLQFLFEYFSETQRNKGNFPGRFSGRQFSNSRSEMNVSTLELGDSALYLCASSLRLAGAGDTQYFGPGTRLTVL.

V and J are TRBV11-2 and TRBJ1-1, with 8 bases aligning to TRBD1. The germline V gene has CDR1 SGHAT and CDR2 FQNNGV. The CDR3 has 15 residues. Losses at the gene ends were 5 bases for V and 1 base for J; bases not matched to a gene: 6. The CDR3 nucleotides read TGTGCCAGCAGCGCAATCGGACAGGGGAACACTGAAGCTTTCTTT. Its translation: CASSAIGQGNTEAFF.

In this sample, this clone turned up many times. The chain uses TRBV29-1 and TRBJ2-7, with D possibly being TRBD1 (6 bases). With 6 bases removed from V and 5 bases from J, the gap between germline ends came to 11 bases. CDR3 length: 11 residues. Germline V gives CDR1 SQVTM, CDR2 ANQGSEA. The CDR3 spells CSVVTGNEQYV. The DNA for the CDR3 is TGCAGCGTAGTTACAGGGAACGAGCAGTACGTC.

V and J are TRBV29-1 and TRBJ2-5; 8 bases are a match to TRBD1. V lost 6 bases and J lost 5; bases outside the gene matches: 8. CDR3 length: 13 amino acids. Germline V gene data show CDR1 as SQVTM and CDR2 as ANQGSEA. The DNA of the CDR3 is TGCAGCGTCTACCGACAGGGGAGGGAGACCCAGTACTTC. Amino acid sequence: CSVYRQGRETQYF.

This clone was counted many times. Different DNA sequences within this sample yield the same CDR3. This rearrangement joins TRBV11-2 to TRBJ1-2; the D gene is possibly TRBD1 (5 bases). Germline CDR1 SGHAT, CDR2 FQNNGV. Trimming took off 5 bases at V and 4 bases at J, with 8 bases between the two ends. CDR3 size: 12 residues. CDR3 in DNA: TGTGCCAGCAGCCTCGACAGCTATGGCTACACCTTC. Its protein is CASSLDSYGYTF.

The sample holds a few counts of this clone. In nucleotides, the CDR3 is TGTGCCAGCAGCCAAGGGGCGCTCAGCGGGGAGACCCAGTACTTC. As protein: CASSQGALSGETQYF. This chain uses TRBV4-2 with TRBJ2-5, with D possibly being TRBD2 (6 bases). CDR3 length equals 15 residues. The germline CDR1 and CDR2 sequences are LGHNA and YNFKEQ. V gave up 1 base and J gave up 5 bases, with 14 bases separating them.

The V and J genes are TRBV5-4 and TRBJ2-1, with TRBD2 identical over 8 bases. This CDR3 region has 15 residues. From germline, CDR1 is SGHNT and CDR2 YYREEE (reference sequence). The V gene end was trimmed by 4 bases and the J gene end by 9 bases; junction bases not matched to a gene: 12. The CDR3 reads CASSTGLGTGGEQFF. The CDR3 DNA reads as TGTGCCAGCAGCACGGGACTAGGGACCGGCGGTGAGCAGTTCTTC.

The CDR3 coding sequence is TGCGCCAGCAGCCAGGGAGGTGGCACCGGGGAGCTGTTTTTT. This sequence encodes CASSQGGGTGELFF. The chain is built from TRBV4-1 and TRBJ2-2, with a weak D call TRBD2 (6 bases). V was trimmed by 3 bases and J by 4 bases, leaving 9 bases between them. Germline CDR1 MGHRA, CDR2 YSYEKL. The CDR3 has 14 amino acids.

The chain couples TRBV11-2 to TRBJ2-3, with 8 bases that match TRBD2. V dropped 6 bases and J dropped 3; count of bases not matched to a gene: 8. The length of the CDR3 is 15 residues. Looked up from germline, CDR1 is SGHAT and CDR2 is FQNNGV. CDR3 nucleotides: TGTGCCAGCAGTTCAACTGGGACTAGAACAGATACGCAGTATTTT. This translates into CASSSTGTRTDTQYF.

The rearrangement uses TRBV7-8 and TRBJ2-1; a weak D match, TRBD2 (6 bases). The CDR3 has 15 amino acids. From germline, CDR1 is SGHVS and CDR2 FQNEAQ. V lost 4 bases and J lost 4, with 14 bases in between. CDR3 nucleotide sequence: TGTGCCAGCAGCTCGACCGGGACTGGATACAATGAGCAGTTCTTC. This codes for CASSSTGTGYNEQFF.

The J gene is TRBJ2-1, the V gene TRBV12-5, with 10 bases fitting TRBD1. V trimming: 1 base; J trimming: 8 bases; junction bases outside the gene matches: 5. CDR3 length: 15 residues. The germline CDR1 and CDR2 sequences are LGHNT and FRNRAP. For the CDR3, the DNA is TGTGCTAGTGGTTTGGGGGGACAGGGGAACCATGAGCAGTTCTTC. Amino acid sequence: CASGLGGQGNHEQFF.

There are a few counts of this clone. The chain recombines TRBV6-5 with TRBJ2-1; the match to TRBD2 covers 7 bases. The germline V gene encodes CDR1 MNHEY and CDR2 SVGAGI. The CDR3 contains 15 residues. The V segment lost 6 bases and the J segment 10 bases; nucleotides outside the gene matches: 15. CDR3 coding DNA: TGTGCCAGCAGAAAACTGGGGGGGGAGAATGGCGAGCAGTTCTTC. Amino acid sequence: CASRKLGGENGEQFF.

This chain connects TRBV6-5 to TRBJ2-4; no clear D. The CDR3 spans 13 residues. V was pared by 8 bases and J by 3 bases, with 11 bases between. The germline V gene has CDR1 MNHEY and CDR2 SVGAGI. The CDR3 DNA reads as TGTGCCAGCGGCCAACGGAACAAAAACATTCAGTACTTC. Translation: CASGQRNKNIQYF.

V gene TRBV5-4 combines with J gene TRBJ2-5; the D gene is possibly TRBD1 (7 bases). Germline CDR1 is SGHNT and CDR2 is YYREEE (reference sequence). This CDR3 is 14 amino acids long. Trimming cost V 4 bases and J 4 bases, with 14 bases left between them. CDR3 DNA: TGTGCCAGCAGCACGGGGGCAGGGGGAGAGACCCAGTACTTC. The encoded protein is CASSTGAGGETQYF.

This sequence joins TRBV25-1 and TRBJ2-7; D possibly corresponds to TRBD2 (5 bases). This CDR3 has 15 amino acids. Per the germline V gene, CDR1 is MGHDK and CDR2 is SYGVNS. The V gene lost 4 bases and the J gene lost 4 bases, with 17 bases spanning the gap. The CDR3 reads CASSGGSGYLYEQYF. The DNA of the CDR3 is TGTGCCAGCAGTGGGGGTTCGGGGTACCTTTACGAGCAGTACTTC.

This clone was counted many times. The sample holds other DNA sequences that translate to the same CDR3. The rearrangement uses TRBV5-4 and TRBJ2-1; 15 positions agree with TRBD2. Germline V gene data show CDR1 as SGHNT and CDR2 as YYREEE (reference sequence). The CDR3 covers 16 residues. V gave up 5 bases and J gave up 4 bases; unmatched junction bases: 4. CDR3 amino acids: CASSPGTSGGYNEQFF. In nucleotides, the CDR3 is TGTGCCAGCAGTCCCGGGACTAGCGGGGGGTACAATGAGCAGTTCTTC. Supplemented by reference TRBV5-4 and TRBJ2-1, the full variable domain reads ETGVTQSPTHLIKTRGQQVTLRCSSQSGHNTVSWYQQALGQGPQFIFQYYREEENGRGNFPPRFSGLQFPNYSSELNVNALELDDSALYLCASSPGTSGGYNEQFFGPGTRLTVL.

This chain joins TRBV5-1 and TRBJ2-7, with TRBD1 as a possible D gene (6 bases). Trimming pared 3 bases from V and 6 bases from J, leaving 16 bases between. The germline V gene encodes CDR1 SGHRS and CDR2 YFSETQ. The CDR3 sequence is 14 residues long. The CDR3 sequence is CASSSNTGSGEQYF. The CDR3 coding sequence is TGCGCCAGCAGCTCCAACACAGGGTCTGGCGAGCAGTACTTC.

The sample holds a few counts of this clone. The chain carries TRBV28 and TRBJ2-3, with D maybe TRBD1 (6 bases). Trimming stripped 5 bases from V and 2 bases from J, with 20 bases between. The CDR3 contains 17 residues. Germline CDR1 is MDHEN and CDR2 is SYDVKM. The CDR3 region is CASSELEFGDNTDTQYF. As DNA, the CDR3 is TGTGCCAGCAGTGAATTAGAGTTTGGGGACAACACAGATACGCAGTATTTT.

A note on this clone: A much larger clone lies one base from this, so it may be a read error. This chain uses TRBV7-2 with TRBJ1-1, with no clear D. Looked up from germline, CDR1 is SGHTA and CDR2 is FQGNSA. V gave up 5 bases and J gave up 0 bases, with 7 bases separating them. The CDR3 extends over 13 amino acids. This CDR3 is CASSQIMNTEAFF. CDR3 in DNA: TGTGCCAGCAGCCAAATAATGAACACTGAAGCTTTCTTT. The whole variable domain, filled in from reference TRBV7-2 and TRBJ1-1, reads GAGVSQSPSNKVTEKGKDVELRCDPISGHTALYWYRQSLGQGLEFLIYFQGNSAPDKSGLPSDRFSAERTGGSVSTLTIQRTQQEDSAVYLCASSQIMNTEAFFGQGTRLTVV.

This clone appeared a few times. The rearrangement links TRBV18 to TRBJ2-7, with TRBD2 matching 9 bases. This CDR3 region has 13 residues. J was trimmed by 10 bases and V by 4 bases; bases with no gene match: 8. Per the germline V gene, CDR1 is KGHSH and CDR2 is LQKENI. CDR3 region: CASSQAAGGEQYV. DNA for the CDR3: TGTGCCAGCTCACAAGCCGCGGGAGGGGAACAGTACGTC.

This chain connects TRBV9 to TRBJ2-5; possibly TRBD1 for D (6 bases). V was cut by 1 base and J by 3 bases, with 10 bases left in between. This CDR3 has 14 residues. CDR1 is SGDLS, CDR2 YYNGEE, per germline. Here the CDR3 DNA reads TGTGCCAGCAGCGTATGGGCAGGGGAAGAGACCCAGTACTTC. Amino acid sequence: CASSVWAGEETQYF.

A few counts support this clone. This chain links TRBV20-1 with TRBJ2-3; the D gene is possibly TRBD2 (6 bases). The CDR3 length is 11 residues. Germline CDR1 reads DFQATT; CDR2 reads SNEGSKA (reference sequence). V was pared by 5 bases and J by 6 bases, with 9 bases between. The CDR3 loop reads CSAGAGDTQYF. DNA for the CDR3: TGCAGTGCTGGCGCGGGGGATACGCAGTATTTT.

V gene TRBV15 combines with J gene TRBJ2-1; D is tentatively TRBD1 or TRBD2 (5 bases each). CDR3 length: 14 residues. V lost 5 bases, J lost 0 bases, and 8 bases lay in between. Germline V gene sequence: CDR1 LNHNV, CDR2 YYDKDF (reference sequence). The CDR3 DNA reads TGTGCCACCAGCTGGGACCACTCCTACAATGAGCAGTTCTTC. Translation: CATSWDHSYNEQFF.

This chain connects TRBV7-7 to TRBJ2-3; the D call may be TRBD1 or TRBD2 (5 bases each). Germline loops: CDR1 SSHAT, CDR2 FNYEAQ (reference sequence). The CDR3 is 13 amino acids. V was clipped by 5 bases and J by 6 bases, with 12 bases between them. CDR3 sequence reads: CASSGSWGDTQYF. The CDR3 nucleotides read TGTGCCAGCAGCGGTAGTTGGGGGGATACGCAGTATTTT.